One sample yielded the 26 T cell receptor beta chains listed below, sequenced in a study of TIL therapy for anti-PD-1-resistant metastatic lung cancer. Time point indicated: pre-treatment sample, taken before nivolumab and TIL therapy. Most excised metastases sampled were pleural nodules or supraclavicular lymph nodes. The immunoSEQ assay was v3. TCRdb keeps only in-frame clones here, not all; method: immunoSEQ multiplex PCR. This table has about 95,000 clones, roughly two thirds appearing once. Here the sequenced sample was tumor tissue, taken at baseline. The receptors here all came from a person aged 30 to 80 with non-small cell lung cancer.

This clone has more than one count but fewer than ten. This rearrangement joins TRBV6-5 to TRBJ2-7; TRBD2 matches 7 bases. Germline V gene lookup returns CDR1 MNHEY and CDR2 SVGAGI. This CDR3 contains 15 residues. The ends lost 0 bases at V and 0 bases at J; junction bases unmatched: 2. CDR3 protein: CASSYSGTNSYEQYF. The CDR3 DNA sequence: TGTGCCAGCAGTTACTCCGGGACTAACTCCTACGAGCAGTACTTC.

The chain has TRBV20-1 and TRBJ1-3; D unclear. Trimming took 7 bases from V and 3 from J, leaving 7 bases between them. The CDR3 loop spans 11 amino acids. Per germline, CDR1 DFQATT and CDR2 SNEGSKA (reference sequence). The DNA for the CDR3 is TGCAGTGTTTCCTATGGAAACACCATATATTTT. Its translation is CSVSYGNTIYF.

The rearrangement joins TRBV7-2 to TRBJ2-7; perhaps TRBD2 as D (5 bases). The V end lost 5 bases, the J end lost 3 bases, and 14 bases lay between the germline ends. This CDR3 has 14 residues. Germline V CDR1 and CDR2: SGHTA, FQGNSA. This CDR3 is CASSPRGDGYEQYF. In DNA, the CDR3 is TGTGCCAGCAGCCCCCGGGGAGATGGCTACGAGCAGTACTTC.

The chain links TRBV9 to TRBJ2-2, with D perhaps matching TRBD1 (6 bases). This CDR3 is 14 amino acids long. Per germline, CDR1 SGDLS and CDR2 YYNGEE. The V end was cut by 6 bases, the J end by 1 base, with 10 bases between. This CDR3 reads CASNPDRNTGELFF. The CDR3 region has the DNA TGTGCCAGCAACCCGGACAGGAACACCGGGGAGCTGTTTTTT.

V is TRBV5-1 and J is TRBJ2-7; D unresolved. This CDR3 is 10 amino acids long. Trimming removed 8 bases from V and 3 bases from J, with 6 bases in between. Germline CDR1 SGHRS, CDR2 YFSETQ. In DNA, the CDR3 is TGCGCCAGGACCTTCTACGAGCAGTACTTC. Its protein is CARTFYEQYF.

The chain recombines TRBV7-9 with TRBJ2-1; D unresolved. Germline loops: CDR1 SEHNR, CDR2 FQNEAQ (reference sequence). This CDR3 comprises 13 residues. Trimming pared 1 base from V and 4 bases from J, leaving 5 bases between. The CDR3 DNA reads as TGTGCCAGCAGCTTAGGAGCTTACAATGAGCAGTTCTTC. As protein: CASSLGAYNEQFF. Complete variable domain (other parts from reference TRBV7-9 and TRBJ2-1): DTGVSQNPRHKITKRGQNVTFRCDPISEHNRLYWYRQTLGQGPEFLTYFQNEAQLEKSRLLSDRFSAERPKGSFSTLEIQRTEQGDSAMYLCASSLGAYNEQFFGPGTRLTVL.

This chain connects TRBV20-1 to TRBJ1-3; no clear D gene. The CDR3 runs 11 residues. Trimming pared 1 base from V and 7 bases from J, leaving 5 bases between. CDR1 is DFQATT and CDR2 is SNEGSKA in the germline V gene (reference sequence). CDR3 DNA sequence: TGCAGTGCTAGAGCGAGTAACACCATATATTTT. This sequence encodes CSARASNTIYF.

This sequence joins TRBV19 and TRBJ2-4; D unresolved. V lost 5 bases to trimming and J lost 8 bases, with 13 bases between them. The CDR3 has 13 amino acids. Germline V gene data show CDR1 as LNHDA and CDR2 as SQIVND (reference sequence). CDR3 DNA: TGTGCCAGTAGTGGATTCGGGCAATACATTCAGTACTTC. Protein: CASSGFGQYIQYF.

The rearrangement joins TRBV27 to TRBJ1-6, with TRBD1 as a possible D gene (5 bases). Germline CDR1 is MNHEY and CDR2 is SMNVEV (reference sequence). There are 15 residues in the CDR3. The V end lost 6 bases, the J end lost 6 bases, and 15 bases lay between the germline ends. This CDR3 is CASSLGLHRNSPLHF. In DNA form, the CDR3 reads TGTGCCAGCAGCTTGGGACTCCATCGTAATTCACCCCTCCACTTT.

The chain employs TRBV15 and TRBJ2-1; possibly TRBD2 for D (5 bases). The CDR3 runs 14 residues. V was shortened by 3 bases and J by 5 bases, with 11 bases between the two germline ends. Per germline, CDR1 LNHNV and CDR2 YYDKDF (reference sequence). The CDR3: CATSREESDNEQFF. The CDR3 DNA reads TGTGCCACCAGCAGGGAGGAAAGCGACAATGAGCAGTTCTTC.

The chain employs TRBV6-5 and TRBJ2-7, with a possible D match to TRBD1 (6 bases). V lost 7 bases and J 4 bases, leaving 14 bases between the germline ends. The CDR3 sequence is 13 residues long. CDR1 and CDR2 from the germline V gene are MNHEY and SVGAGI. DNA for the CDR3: TGTGCCAGCACCCGACAGGAATTTTACGAGCAGTACTTC. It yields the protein CASTRQEFYEQYF.

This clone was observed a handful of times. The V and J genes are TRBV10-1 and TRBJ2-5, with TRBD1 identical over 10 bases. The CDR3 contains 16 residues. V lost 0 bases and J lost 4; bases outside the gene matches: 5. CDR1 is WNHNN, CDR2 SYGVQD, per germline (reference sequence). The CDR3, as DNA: TGCGCCAGCAGTGAGTCGAGGACAGGGGGTGGAGAGACCCAGTACTTC. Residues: CASSESRTGGGETQYF.

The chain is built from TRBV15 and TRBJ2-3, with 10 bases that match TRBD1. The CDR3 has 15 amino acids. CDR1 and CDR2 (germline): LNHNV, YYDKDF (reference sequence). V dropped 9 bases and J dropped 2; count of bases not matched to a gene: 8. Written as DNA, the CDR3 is TGTGCCACGGCGAGGACAGGGGGAGACACAGATACGCAGTATTTT. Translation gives CATARTGGDTDTQYF.

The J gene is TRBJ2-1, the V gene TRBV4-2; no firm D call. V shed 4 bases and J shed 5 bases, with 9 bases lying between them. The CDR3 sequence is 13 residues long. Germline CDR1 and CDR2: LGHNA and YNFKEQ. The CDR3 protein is CASSRSVNNEQFF. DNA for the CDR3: TGTGCCAGCAGCCGGTCAGTTAACAATGAGCAGTTCTTC.

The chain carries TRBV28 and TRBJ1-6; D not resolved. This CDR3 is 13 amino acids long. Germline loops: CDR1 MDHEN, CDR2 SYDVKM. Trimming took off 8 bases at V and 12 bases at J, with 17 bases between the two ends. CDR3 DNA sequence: TGTGCCAGCGGAGACGCGGGCCCTCAACCCCTCCACTTT. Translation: CASGDAGPQPLHF.

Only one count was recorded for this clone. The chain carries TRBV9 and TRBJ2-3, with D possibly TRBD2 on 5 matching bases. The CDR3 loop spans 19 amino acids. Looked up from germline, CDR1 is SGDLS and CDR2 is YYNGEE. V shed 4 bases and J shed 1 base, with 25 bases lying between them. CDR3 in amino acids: CASSRGIRVGRAGTDTQYF. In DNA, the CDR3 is TGTGCCAGCAGCCGAGGGATACGGGTTGGGCGCGCGGGCACAGATACGCAGTATTTT. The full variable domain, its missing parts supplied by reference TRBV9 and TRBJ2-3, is DSGVTQTPKHLITATGQRVTLRCSPRSGDLSVYWYQQSLDQGLQFLIQYYNGEERAKGNILERFSAQQFPDLHSELNLSSLELGDSALYFCASSRGIRVGRAGTDTQYFGPGTRLTVL.

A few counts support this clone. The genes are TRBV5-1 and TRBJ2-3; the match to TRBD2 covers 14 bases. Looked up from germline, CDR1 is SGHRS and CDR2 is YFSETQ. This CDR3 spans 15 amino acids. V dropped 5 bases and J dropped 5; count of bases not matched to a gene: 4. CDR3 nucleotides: TGCGCCAGCAGAGATGGGACTAGCGGGGGAGATACGCAGTATTTT. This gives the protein CASRDGTSGGDTQYF.

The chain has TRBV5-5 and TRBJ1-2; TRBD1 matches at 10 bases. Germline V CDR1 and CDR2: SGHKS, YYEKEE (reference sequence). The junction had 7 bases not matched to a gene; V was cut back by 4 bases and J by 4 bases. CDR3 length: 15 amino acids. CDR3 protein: CASSLRDRGTYGYTF. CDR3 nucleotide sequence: TGTGCCAGCAGCCTCCGGGACAGGGGTACCTATGGCTACACCTTC.

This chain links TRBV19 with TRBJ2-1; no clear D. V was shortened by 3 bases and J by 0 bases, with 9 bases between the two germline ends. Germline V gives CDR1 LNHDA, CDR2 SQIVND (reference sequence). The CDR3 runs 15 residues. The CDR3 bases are TGTGCCAGTAGTATCCAGGCGGACTCCTACAATGAGCAGTTCTTC. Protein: CASSIQADSYNEQFF.

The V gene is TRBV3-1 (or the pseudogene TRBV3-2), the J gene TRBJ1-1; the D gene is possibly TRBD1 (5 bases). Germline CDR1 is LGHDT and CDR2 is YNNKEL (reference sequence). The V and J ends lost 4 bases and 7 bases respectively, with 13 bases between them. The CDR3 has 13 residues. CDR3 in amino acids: CASSREGRGEAFF. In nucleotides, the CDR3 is TGTGCCAGCAGCCGAGAGGGAAGGGGTGAAGCTTTCTTT.

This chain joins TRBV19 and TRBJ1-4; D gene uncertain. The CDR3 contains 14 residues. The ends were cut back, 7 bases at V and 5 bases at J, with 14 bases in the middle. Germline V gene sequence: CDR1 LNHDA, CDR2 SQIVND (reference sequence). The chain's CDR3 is CASMEFERNEKLFF. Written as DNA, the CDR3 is TGTGCCAGTATGGAATTCGAGCGAAATGAAAAACTGTTTTTT.

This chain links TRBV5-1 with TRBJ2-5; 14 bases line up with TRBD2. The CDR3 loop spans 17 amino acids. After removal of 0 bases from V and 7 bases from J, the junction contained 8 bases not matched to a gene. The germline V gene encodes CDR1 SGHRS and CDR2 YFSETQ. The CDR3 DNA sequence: TGCGCCAGCAGCTTGGGGACTAGCGGGGGGCCCACCGGGACCCAGTACTTC. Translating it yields CASSLGTSGGPTGTQYF. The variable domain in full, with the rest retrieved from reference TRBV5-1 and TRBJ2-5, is KAGVTQTPRYLIKTRGQQVTLSCSPISGHRSVSWYQQTPGQGLQFLFEYFSETQRNKGNFPGRFSGRQFSNSRSEMNVSTLELGDSALYLCASSLGTSGGPTGTQYFGPGTRLLVL.

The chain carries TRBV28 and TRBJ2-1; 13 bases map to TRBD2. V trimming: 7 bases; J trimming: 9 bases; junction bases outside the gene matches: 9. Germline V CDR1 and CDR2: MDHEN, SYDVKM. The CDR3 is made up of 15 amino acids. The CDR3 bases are TGTGCCAGCACTAAAGGACTAGCGGGAGCGGGTGAGCAGTTCTTC. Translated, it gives CASTKGLAGAGEQFF.

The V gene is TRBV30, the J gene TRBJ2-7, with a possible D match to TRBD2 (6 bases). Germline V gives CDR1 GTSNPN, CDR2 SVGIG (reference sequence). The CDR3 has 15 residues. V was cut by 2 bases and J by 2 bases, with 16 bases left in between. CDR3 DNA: TGTGCCTGGAGTTGGGGGGTCGGAGGGCCCTACGAGCAGTACTTC. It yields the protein CAWSWGVGGPYEQYF.

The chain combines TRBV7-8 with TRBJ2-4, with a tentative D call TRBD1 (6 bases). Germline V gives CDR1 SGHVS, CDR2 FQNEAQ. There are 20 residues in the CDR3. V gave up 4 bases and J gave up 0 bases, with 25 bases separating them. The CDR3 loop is CASSSASPRTGLGAKNIQYF. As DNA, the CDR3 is TGTGCCAGCAGCTCCGCATCACCGAGAACAGGGTTGGGAGCCAAAAACATTCAGTACTTC.

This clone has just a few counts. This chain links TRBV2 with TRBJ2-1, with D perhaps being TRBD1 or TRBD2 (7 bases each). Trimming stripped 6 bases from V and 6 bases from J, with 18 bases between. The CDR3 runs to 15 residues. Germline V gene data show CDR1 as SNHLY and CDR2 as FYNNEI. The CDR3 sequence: CASRGGGEVTNEQFF. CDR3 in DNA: TGTGCCAGCAGGGGAGGGGGCGAGGTTACCAATGAGCAGTTCTTC.